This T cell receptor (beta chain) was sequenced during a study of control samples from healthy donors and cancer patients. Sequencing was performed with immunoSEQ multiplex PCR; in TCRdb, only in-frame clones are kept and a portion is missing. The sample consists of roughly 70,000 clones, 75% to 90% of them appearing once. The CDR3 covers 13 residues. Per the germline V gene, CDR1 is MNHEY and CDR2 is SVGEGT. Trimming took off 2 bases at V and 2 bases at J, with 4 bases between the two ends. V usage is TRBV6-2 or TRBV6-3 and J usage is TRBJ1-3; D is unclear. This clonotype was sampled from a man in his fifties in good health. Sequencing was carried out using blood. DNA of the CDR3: TGTGCCAGCAGTTACGTTCCTGGAAACACCATATATTTT. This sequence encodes CASSYVPGNTIYF.